The next 9 T cell receptor beta chains were all read from a single sample in a study of post-analysis software for immune sequencing data. Findings of the study overall: In patients, TRBV5-6, TRBV5-1 and TRBV20-1 belonged to five TRBV segments found more frequently than in controls.

These TCRs are of unknown antigen specificity. Included in the TCR beta cDNA libraries were unique molecular identifiers. TCRdb re-called the PCR reads with MiXCR, one entry per CDR3 protein. The repertoire includes 740,000 or so distinct CDR3 sequences, roughly half of them detected once, and 4% to 5.5% sits in the top ten. The source material was blood. Source of these receptors: a girl aged 5-17 years with multiple sclerosis.

A remark on this clonotype: The junction departs from the called germline gene at one end, perhaps through a read error. The V gene is TRBV5-1, the J gene TRBJ2-3; maybe TRBD1 (5 bases). Germline V lookup: CDR1 SGHRS, CDR2 YFSETQ. This CDR3 is built from 14 residues. CDR3 loop: CANSLPQGTDTQYF. The CDR3 DNA reads as TGCGCCAACAGCTTGCCTCAGGGTACGGATACGCAGTATTTT.

A remark on this clonotype: One end of the junction is discordant with germline, which a read error may explain. The chain joins TRBV2 to TRBJ1-1, with no clear D. The CDR3 is 15 residues long. Germline CDR1 reads SNHLY; CDR2 reads FYNNEI. Here the CDR3 reads CASSGAPDGLTEAFF. The CDR3 region has the DNA TGTGCCAGTAGTGGAGCCCCTGACGGTTTGACTGAAGCTTTCTTT.

This clonotype has just a few counts. J is TRBJ1-1 and V is TRBV20-1; D perhaps matches TRBD1 (6 bases). This CDR3 is 13 amino acids long. CDR1 is DFQATT and CDR2 is SNEGSKA in the germline V gene (reference sequence). V was clipped by 5 bases and J by 3 bases, with 13 bases between them. Here the CDR3 reads CSAHTGSHTEAFF. The CDR3 DNA is TGCAGTGCTCACACAGGGTCGCACACTGAAGCTTTCTTT.

This chain connects TRBV2 to TRBJ2-1; 11 positions match TRBD2. The CDR3 sequence is 15 residues long. CDR1 is SNHLY, CDR2 FYNNEI, per germline. Trimming removed 6 bases from V and 5 bases from J; junction bases left unmatched: 6. The CDR3 DNA follows: TGTGCCAGCAGCCCTACTAGCGGGAGCCACAATGAGCAGTTCTTC. Residues: CASSPTSGSHNEQFF.

This clonotype was observed a handful of times. This chain connects TRBV11-2 to TRBJ1-5, with 12 bases lining up with TRBD1. Trimming took 0 bases from V and 7 from J; bases not matched to a gene: 7. Per the germline V gene, CDR1 is SGHAT and CDR2 is FQNNGV. The CDR3 covers 17 residues. The CDR3 DNA reads as TGTGCCAGCAGCTTAGAGGCCGGGACAGGGGGCCGGCAGCCCCAGCATTTT. Translation gives CASSLEAGTGGRQPQHF.

This clonotype showed up just once. The chain links TRBV7-3 to TRBJ2-1; D may correspond to TRBD1 or TRBD2 (5 bases each). Looked up from germline, CDR1 is SGHTA and CDR2 is FQGTGA. The germline V and J ends were trimmed by 2 bases and 7 bases, with 9 bases remaining between them. The CDR3 covers 13 residues. As DNA, the CDR3 is TGTGCCAGCAGCTTACGAGAGGGGAATGAGCAGTTCTTC. Protein product: CASSLREGNEQFF.

A remark on this clonotype: The junction does not match germline at one end; this may be a read error. The chain employs TRBV20-1 and TRBJ2-1; TRBD1 agrees at 7 bases. The length of the CDR3 is 12 residues. The germline CDR1 and CDR2 sequences are DFQATT and SNEGSKA (reference sequence). In nucleotides, the CDR3 is TGCAGCGCTAGGAAAGGGGGCTATGAGCAGTTCTTC. Translating it yields CSARKGGYEQFF.

The chain carries TRBV20-1 and TRBJ2-4; D may be TRBD1 (6 bases). The germline V and J ends were trimmed by 1 base and 1 base, with 8 bases remaining between them. The CDR3 has 14 residues. Germline loops: CDR1 DFQATT, CDR2 SNEGSKA (reference sequence). CDR3: CSARVQGAKNIQYF. CDR3 coding DNA: TGCAGTGCTAGAGTCCAGGGGGCCAAAAACATTCAGTACTTC.

This clonotype was counted once. J is TRBJ2-7 and V is TRBV12-3 or TRBV12-4; D might be TRBD2 (5 bases). CDR3 size: 14 residues. Trimming left V 3 bases short and J 7 bases short, with 16 bases between. CDR3 DNA: TGTGCCAGCAGTTTTGGTCAGGTCGGGAAAGAGCAGTACTTC. It specifies CASSFGQVGKEQYF.